This T cell receptor (beta chain) is drawn from a study of beta chain features in type 1 diabetes. With regard to this clone: Its antigen is undetermined.

Expressed TCRB transcripts were sequenced after all isolated RNA was converted to cDNA. The data were produced by immunoSEQ multiplex PCR, yet TCRdb's version contains in-frame clones alone and is incomplete. The table includes 65,000 to 85,000 clones, 49% detected once. The CDR3 spans 13 residues. V was shortened by 3 bases and J by 3 bases, with 6 bases between the two germline ends. CDR1 is MNHEY, CDR2 SMNVEV, per germline (reference sequence). Overall study findings and caveats: Among patients with Type 1 diabetes, TCRB CDR3s were moderately but significantly shorter in every one of the four CD4+ subsets.

Sequencing used central memory CD4+ T cells from blood. This chain links TRBV27 with TRBJ2-1; D gene uncertain. This TCR came from a man aged 30 to 39 with type 1 diabetes. The CDR3 nucleotides read TGTGCCAGCAGTTTGGCCCACTACAATGAGCAGTTCTTC. Its protein is CASSLAHYNEQFF.